Presented here are 30 T cell receptor beta chains from one specimen sequenced in a study of CD8+ T cells in alopecia areata. Extracted from the samples, RNA was reverse transcribed into cDNA to serve as the sequencing template. Sequencing was performed with immunoSEQ multiplex PCR; in TCRdb, only in-frame clones are kept and a portion is missing. The sample consists of approximately 150,000 clones, about 47% of them appearing once. The input for sequencing was CD4+ T cells sorted from blood, taken at week 0. The receptors were gathered from a human donor with alopecia areata.

The table lists this clone with a few counts. This chain uses TRBV29-1 with TRBJ2-3, with D maybe TRBD1 (6 bases). Per germline, CDR1 SQVTM and CDR2 ANQGSEA. Trimming took off 7 bases at V and 3 bases at J, with 17 bases between the two ends. The CDR3 sequence is 14 residues long. CDR3 sequence reads: CSDVGAIRTDTQYF. CDR3 bases: TGCAGCGACGTGGGGGCAATACGGACAGATACGCAGTATTTT.

This chain uses TRBV7-9 with TRBJ2-1; D is possibly TRBD1 (6 bases). The V gene's germline CDR1 is SEHNR and CDR2 FQNEAQ (reference sequence). Between the trimmed V and J ends, which lost 0 bases and 9 bases, there was a span of 9 bases. The CDR3 totals 13 residues. This CDR3 reads CASSLAPRGEQFF. In DNA form, the CDR3 reads TGTGCCAGCAGCTTAGCGCCCAGGGGTGAGCAGTTCTTC.

The chain employs TRBV20-1 and TRBJ2-7; 12 positions agree with TRBD1. This CDR3 region has 11 residues. The germline V gene encodes CDR1 DFQATT and CDR2 SNEGSKA (reference sequence). The CDR3 bases are TGCGGGACAGGGGGCGAACACGAGCAGTACTTC. Amino acid sequence: CGTGGEHEQYF.

This clone showed up just a few times. The V call is TRBV4-1, the J call TRBJ1-2; D is ambiguous. The CDR3 runs to 15 residues. Trimming removed 1 base at V and 8 bases at J, with 17 bases between. The germline CDR1 and CDR2 sequences are MGHRA and YSYEKL. CDR3 sequence reads: CASSQVGEVLWGYTF. The CDR3 nucleotides are TGCGCCAGCAGCCAAGTTGGGGAAGTACTCTGGGGCTACACCTTC.

The J gene is TRBJ2-2, the V gene TRBV30; D unresolved. Looked up from germline, CDR1 is GTSNPN and CDR2 is SVGIG (reference sequence). Deletions cut 3 bases from V and 4 bases from J, with 12 bases between. The CDR3 sequence is 14 residues long. CDR3 sequence: CAWRPFLATGELFF. The CDR3, as DNA: TGTGCCTGGAGGCCCTTTTTGGCCACCGGGGAGCTGTTTTTT.

The chain combines TRBV7-8 with TRBJ1-5; no definite D call. In germline, CDR1 is SGHVS, CDR2 FQNEAQ. The CDR3 is 14 amino acids. Trimming removed 0 bases at V and 12 bases at J, with 15 bases between. The CDR3: CASSLASTQFGQHF. The CDR3 DNA reads as TGTGCCAGCAGCTTAGCGTCCACCCAGTTCGGCCAGCATTTT. The full variable domain, completed using reference TRBV7-8 and TRBJ1-5, is GAGVSQSPRYKVAKRGQDVALRCDPISGHVSLFWYQQALGQGPEFLTYFQNEAQLDKSGLPSDRFFAERPEGSVSTLKIQRTQQEDSAVYLCASSLASTQFGQHFGDGTRLSIL.

This rearrangement joins TRBV29-1 to TRBJ2-1; 14 bases match TRBD2. The V gene's germline CDR1 is SQVTM and CDR2 ANQGSEA. The CDR3 length is 15 residues. With 7 bases clipped from V and 10 bases from J, the junction kept 12 bases outside the gene matches. CDR3 coding DNA: TGCAGCGGGAAAGCGGGACTAGCGGGGGACAGCGAGCAGTTCTTC. Translated, it gives CSGKAGLAGDSEQFF.

The chain joins TRBV29-1 to TRBJ2-1; 7 nucleotides align to TRBD2. Per germline, CDR1 SQVTM and CDR2 ANQGSEA. Germline trimming cut 0 bases from V and 7 bases from J; bases unmatched to any gene: 9. The CDR3 totals 15 residues. In DNA form, the CDR3 reads TGCAGCGTTGAAGACTCCCGACTAGCTCCTAATGAGCAGTTCTTC. This translates into CSVEDSRLAPNEQFF.

This chain uses TRBV5-1 with TRBJ2-7; 7 bases align to TRBD1. The CDR3 runs 15 residues. The ends lost 4 bases at V and 0 bases at J; junction bases unmatched: 7. CDR1 SGHRS and CDR2 YFSETQ come from the germline V gene. CDR3: CASSRTGGDSYEQYF. The CDR3 DNA reads TGCGCCAGCAGCCGGACAGGAGGAGACTCCTACGAGCAGTACTTC.

This rearrangement joins TRBV29-1 to TRBJ2-7; the D is unclear. Germline V gene sequence: CDR1 SQVTM, CDR2 ANQGSEA. The CDR3 loop spans 12 amino acids. The germline V and J ends were trimmed by 3 bases and 5 bases, with 11 bases remaining between them. CDR3 in amino acids: CSVDGQTDEQYF. The CDR3 DNA sequence: TGCAGCGTTGATGGGCAGACCGACGAGCAGTACTTC.

The rearrangement links TRBV19 to TRBJ2-1, with no clear D. CDR1 LNHDA and CDR2 SQIVND come from the germline V gene (reference sequence). The length of the CDR3 is 14 residues. Trimming pared 3 bases from V and 6 bases from J, leaving 12 bases between. This CDR3 reads CASSIPGPLNEQFF. As DNA, the CDR3 is TGTGCCAGTAGTATCCCCGGGCCGCTCAATGAGCAGTTCTTC.

This chain joins TRBV15 and TRBJ1-1; the D gene is possibly TRBD1 (5 bases). This CDR3 has 15 residues. V gave up 5 bases and J gave up 4 bases, with 17 bases separating them. CDR1 is LNHNV and CDR2 is YYDKDF in the germline V gene (reference sequence). The CDR3 DNA sequence: TGTGCCACCAGCGTAGTCCCTGGCGGGGGCACTGAAGCTTTCTTT. Protein sequence: CATSVVPGGGTEAFF.

The chain joins TRBV27 to TRBJ1-2; D is possibly TRBD1 (6 bases). The V end was cut by 6 bases, the J end by 9 bases, with 17 bases between. Germline CDR1 MNHEY, CDR2 SMNVEV (reference sequence). The CDR3 length is 13 residues. The CDR3 is CASRNVDSGSYTF. The CDR3 DNA reads as TGTGCCAGCAGAAATGTGGACAGTGGGAGCTACACCTTC.

This chain connects TRBV7-9 to TRBJ2-2, with 8 bases lining up with TRBD2. V trimming: 3 bases; J trimming: 3 bases; junction bases outside the gene matches: 15. This CDR3 is built from 19 residues. Germline V gene lookup returns CDR1 SEHNR and CDR2 FQNEAQ (reference sequence). The CDR3 DNA reads TGTGCCAGCAGCTTCAGTTACCTTACGGGAGGGCCCGACACCGGGGAGCTGTTTTTT. Protein: CASSFSYLTGGPDTGELFF.

This clone was detected only a few times. The genes are TRBV10-3 and TRBJ2-1; tentatively, D is TRBD1 (6 bases). Germline CDR1 reads ENHRY; CDR2 reads SYGVKD. The CDR3 length is 15 residues. V was shortened by 2 bases and J by 4 bases, with 12 bases between the two germline ends. The CDR3 region is CAISEPGTPYNEQFF. CDR3 nucleotides: TGTGCCATCAGTGAGCCTGGGACACCTTACAATGAGCAGTTCTTC.

The chain joins TRBV9 to TRBJ2-7; possibly TRBD2 for D (6 bases). This CDR3 has 15 residues. V was pared by 0 bases and J by 1 base, with 11 bases between. CDR1 is SGDLS, CDR2 YYNGEE, per germline. This CDR3 is CASSVEVGGSYEQYF. CDR3 DNA sequence: TGTGCCAGCAGCGTAGAGGTGGGGGGATCCTACGAGCAGTACTTC.

This chain uses TRBV18 with TRBJ1-5; D remains unclear. The germline V gene encodes CDR1 KGHSH and CDR2 LQKENI. V lost 3 bases, J lost 1 base, and 10 bases lay in between. There are 15 residues in the CDR3. CDR3: CASSPTGLSNQPQHF. In DNA, the CDR3 is TGTGCCAGCTCACCTACGGGCTTAAGCAATCAGCCCCAGCATTTT.

The J gene is TRBJ2-7, the V gene TRBV4-3, with D perhaps matching TRBD1 (6 bases). V was cut by 1 base and J by 3 bases, with 13 bases left in between. The CDR3 extends over 15 amino acids. Germline CDR1 LGHNA, CDR2 YSLEER. The CDR3 sequence: CASSQAAQGFYEQYF. The CDR3 DNA is TGCGCCAGCAGCCAAGCAGCACAGGGCTTCTACGAGCAGTACTTC.

V gene TRBV6-1 combines with J gene TRBJ2-7; 7 positions agree with TRBD2. This CDR3 comprises 14 residues. From germline, CDR1 is MNHNS and CDR2 SASEGT. With 8 bases clipped from V and 1 base from J, the junction kept 8 bases outside the gene matches. The CDR3 DNA reads TGTGCCAGCTCCGGTGGCGGGAGATCCTACGAGCAGTACTTC. Encoded protein: CASSGGGRSYEQYF.

V usage is TRBV2 and J usage is TRBJ2-7; possibly TRBD2 for D (6 bases). The germline V and J ends were trimmed by 6 bases and 2 bases, with 14 bases remaining between them. CDR1 is SNHLY, CDR2 FYNNEI, per germline. This CDR3 has 14 residues. In DNA, the CDR3 is TGTGCCAGCAGGCAGGCTAGCGTAACCTACGAGCAGTACTTC. This encodes CASRQASVTYEQYF.

The chain employs TRBV29-1 and TRBJ1-2, with TRBD1 as a possible D gene (6 bases). There are 13 residues in the CDR3. Trimming shortened V by 1 base and J by 7 bases, and 13 bases separated the two germline ends. Germline V gene lookup returns CDR1 SQVTM and CDR2 ANQGSEA. DNA of the CDR3: TGCAGCGTTGAAGTGCAGGGGCAAGGTGGCTACACCTTC. Translation: CSVEVQGQGGYTF.

The chain uses TRBV5-4 and TRBJ1-5; D not certain. The CDR3 runs to 13 residues. V lost 0 bases to trimming and J lost 5 bases, with 6 bases between them. Germline CDR1 is SGHNT and CDR2 is YYREEE (reference sequence). In nucleotides, the CDR3 is TGTGCCAGCAGCTTGGGTGAAGATCAGCCCCAGCATTTT. Translated: CASSLGEDQPQHF.

The chain is built from TRBV29-1 and TRBJ2-5, with D tentatively TRBD1 (5 bases). The CDR3 extends over 13 amino acids. V was trimmed by 3 bases and J by 5 bases, leaving 13 bases between them. CDR1 is SQVTM, CDR2 ANQGSEA, per germline. DNA for the CDR3: TGCAGCGTTGACCCAGGGATTGGGGAGACCCAGTACTTC. Translated, it gives CSVDPGIGETQYF.

This clone has a handful of counts. The chain uses TRBV18 and TRBJ2-5, with D uncertain. CDR3 size: 12 residues. Trimming took off 8 bases at V and 4 bases at J, with 11 bases between the two ends. The V gene's germline CDR1 is KGHSH and CDR2 LQKENI. The CDR3 loop reads CASHLRPETQYF. The DNA of the CDR3 is TGTGCCAGCCATCTTAGACCAGAGACCCAGTACTTC.

This chain joins TRBV29-1 and TRBJ1-5; possible D gene TRBD1, 5 bases. The germline CDR1 and CDR2 sequences are SQVTM and ANQGSEA. Trimming removed 6 bases from V and 7 bases from J, with 16 bases in between. The CDR3 covers 13 residues. CDR3 in DNA: TGCAGCGTCGCCCAGGGTTCCCGCCAGCCCCAGCATTTT. It codes for CSVAQGSRQPQHF.

The chain employs TRBV7-2 and TRBJ2-7; 9 bases align to TRBD1. Trimming took 4 bases from V and 4 from J; bases not matched to a gene: 5. Germline V CDR1 and CDR2: SGHTA, FQGNSA. This CDR3 comprises 14 residues. CDR3 in DNA: TGTGCCAGCAGCTACGGACAGGGGAAGTACGAGCAGTACTTC. It is translated as CASSYGQGKYEQYF.

The genes are TRBV7-2 and TRBJ2-7; the match to TRBD1 covers 10 bases. After removal of 5 bases from V and 2 bases from J, the junction contained 6 bases not matched to a gene. This CDR3 contains 15 residues. Germline V gene sequence: CDR1 SGHTA, CDR2 FQGNSA. The CDR3: CASSISGTGAYEQYF. CDR3 in DNA: TGTGCCAGCAGCATTTCCGGGACAGGGGCCTACGAGCAGTACTTC.

The chain joins TRBV25-1 to TRBJ2-1; D is perhaps TRBD1 or TRBD2 (6 bases each). This CDR3 spans 15 amino acids. The germline V and J ends were trimmed by 8 bases and 4 bases, with 18 bases remaining between them. From germline, CDR1 is MGHDK and CDR2 SYGVNS. This CDR3 is CASRGTHRPYNEQFF. The CDR3, as DNA: TGTGCCAGCCGCGGGACACACCGACCTTACAATGAGCAGTTCTTC.

This sequence joins TRBV29-1 and TRBJ1-2; D is uncertain. Germline loops: CDR1 SQVTM, CDR2 ANQGSEA. The CDR3 covers 12 residues. With 2 bases removed from V and 4 bases from J, the gap between germline ends came to 8 bases. For the CDR3, the DNA is TGCAGCGTTGAAACACCGACCTATGGCTACACCTTC. Translation: CSVETPTYGYTF.

This clone was detected a few times. The chain couples TRBV6-6 to TRBJ2-7; 10 nucleotides line up with TRBD1. CDR1 and CDR2 from the germline V gene are MNHNY and SVGAGI (reference sequence). Unmatched junction bases numbered 5, after V lost 2 bases and J lost 4 bases. There are 15 residues in the CDR3. This CDR3 is CASSYPGTGVYEQYF. CDR3 bases: TGTGCCAGCAGTTACCCGGGGACAGGGGTATACGAGCAGTACTTC.